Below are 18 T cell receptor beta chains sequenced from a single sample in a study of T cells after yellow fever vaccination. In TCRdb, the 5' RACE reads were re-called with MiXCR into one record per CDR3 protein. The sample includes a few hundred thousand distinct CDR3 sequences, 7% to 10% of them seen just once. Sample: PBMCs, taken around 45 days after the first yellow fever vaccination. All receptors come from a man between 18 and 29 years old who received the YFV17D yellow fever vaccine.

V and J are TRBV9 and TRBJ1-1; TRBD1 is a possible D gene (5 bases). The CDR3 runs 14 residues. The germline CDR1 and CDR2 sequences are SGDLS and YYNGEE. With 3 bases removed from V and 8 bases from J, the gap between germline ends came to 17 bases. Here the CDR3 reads CASSATGTPVEAFF. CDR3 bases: TGTGCCAGCAGCGCGACCGGGACGCCGGTGGAAGCTTTCTTT.

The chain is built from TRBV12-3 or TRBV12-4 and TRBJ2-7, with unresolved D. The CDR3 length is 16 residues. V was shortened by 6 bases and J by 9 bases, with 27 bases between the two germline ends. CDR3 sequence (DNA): TGTGCCAGCAGCCCCTCCCCTGGCAGTTCGCCCTTAGCGCAGTACGTC. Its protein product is CASSPSPGSSPLAQYV.

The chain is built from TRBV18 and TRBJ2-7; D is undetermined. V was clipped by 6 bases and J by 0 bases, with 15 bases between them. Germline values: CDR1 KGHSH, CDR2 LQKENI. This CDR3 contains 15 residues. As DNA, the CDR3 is TGTGCCAGCTCCCCTAGGGTTATCAGCTCCTACGAGCAGTACGTC. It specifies CASSPRVISSYEQYV.

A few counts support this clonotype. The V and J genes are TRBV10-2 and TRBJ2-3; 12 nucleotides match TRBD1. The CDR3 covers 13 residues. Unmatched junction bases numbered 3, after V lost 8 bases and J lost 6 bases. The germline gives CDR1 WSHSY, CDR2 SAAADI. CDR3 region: CASGTGGMDTQYF. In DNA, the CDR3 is TGCGCCAGCGGGACAGGGGGCATGGATACGCAGTATTTT.

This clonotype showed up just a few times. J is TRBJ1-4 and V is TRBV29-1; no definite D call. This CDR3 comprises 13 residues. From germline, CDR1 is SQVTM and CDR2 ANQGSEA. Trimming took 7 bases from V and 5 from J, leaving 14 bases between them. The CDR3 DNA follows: TGCAGCGCCCAGAGGGCCAGAAATGAAAAACTGTTTTTT. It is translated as CSAQRARNEKLFF. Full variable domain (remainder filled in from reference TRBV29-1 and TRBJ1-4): SAVISQKPSRDICQRGTSLTIQCQVDSQVTMMFWYRQQPGQSLTLIATANQGSEATYESGFVIDKFPISRPNLTFSTLTVSNMSPEDSSIYLCSAQRARNEKLFFGSGTQLSVL.

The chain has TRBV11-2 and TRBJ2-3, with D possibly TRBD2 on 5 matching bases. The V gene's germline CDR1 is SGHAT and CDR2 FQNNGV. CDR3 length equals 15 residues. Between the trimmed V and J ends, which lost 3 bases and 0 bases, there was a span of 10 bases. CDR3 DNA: TGTGCCAGCAGCTTGAGGGCTGAGAGCACAGATACGCAGTATTTT. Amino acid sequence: CASSLRAESTDTQYF. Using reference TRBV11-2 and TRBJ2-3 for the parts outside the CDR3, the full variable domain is EAGVAQSPRYKIIEKRQSVAFWCNPISGHATLYWYQQILGQGPKLLIQFQNNGVVDDSQLPKDRFSAERLKGVDSTLKIQPAKLEDSAVYLCASSLRAESTDTQYFGPGTRLTVL.

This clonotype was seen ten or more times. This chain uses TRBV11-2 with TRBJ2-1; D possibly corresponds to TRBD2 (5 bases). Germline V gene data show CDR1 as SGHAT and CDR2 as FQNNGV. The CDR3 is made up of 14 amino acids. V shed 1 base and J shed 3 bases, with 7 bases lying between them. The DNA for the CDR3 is TGTGCCAGCAGCTTAGCGGGGAACTACAATGAGCAGTTCTTC. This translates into CASSLAGNYNEQFF.

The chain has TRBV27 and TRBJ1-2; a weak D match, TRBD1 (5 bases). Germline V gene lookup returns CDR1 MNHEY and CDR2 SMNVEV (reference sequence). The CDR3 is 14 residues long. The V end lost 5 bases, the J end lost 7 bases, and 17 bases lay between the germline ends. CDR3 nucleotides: TGTGCCAGCAGTGGGGCTTCCCCTTGGGGTGGCTACACCTTC. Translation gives CASSGASPWGGYTF.

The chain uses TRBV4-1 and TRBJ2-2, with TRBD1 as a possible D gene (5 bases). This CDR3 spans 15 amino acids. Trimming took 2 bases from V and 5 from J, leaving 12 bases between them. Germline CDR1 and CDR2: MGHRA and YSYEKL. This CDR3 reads CASSQSARGTGELFF. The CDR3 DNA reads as TGCGCCAGCAGCCAAAGTGCAAGGGGAACCGGGGAGCTGTTTTTT.

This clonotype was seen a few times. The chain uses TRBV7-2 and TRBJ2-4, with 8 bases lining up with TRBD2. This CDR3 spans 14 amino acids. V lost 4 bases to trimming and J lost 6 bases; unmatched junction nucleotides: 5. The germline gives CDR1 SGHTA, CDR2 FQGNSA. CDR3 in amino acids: CASSSGTSVNIQYF. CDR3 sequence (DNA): TGTGCCAGCAGCTCGGGGACTAGTGTAAACATTCAGTACTTC.

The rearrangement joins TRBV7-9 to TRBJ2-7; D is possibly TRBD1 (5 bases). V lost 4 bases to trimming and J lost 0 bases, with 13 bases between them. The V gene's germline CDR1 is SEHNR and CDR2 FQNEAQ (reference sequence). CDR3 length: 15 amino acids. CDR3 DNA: TGTGCCAGCAGCTCCGCCCCAGGGAACTCCTACGAGCAGTACTTC. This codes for CASSSAPGNSYEQYF.

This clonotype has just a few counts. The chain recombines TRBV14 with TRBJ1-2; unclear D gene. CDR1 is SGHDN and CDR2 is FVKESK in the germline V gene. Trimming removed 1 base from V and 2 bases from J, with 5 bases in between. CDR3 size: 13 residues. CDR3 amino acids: CASSQVVNYGYTF. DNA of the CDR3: TGTGCCAGCAGCCAAGTGGTCAACTATGGCTACACCTTC.

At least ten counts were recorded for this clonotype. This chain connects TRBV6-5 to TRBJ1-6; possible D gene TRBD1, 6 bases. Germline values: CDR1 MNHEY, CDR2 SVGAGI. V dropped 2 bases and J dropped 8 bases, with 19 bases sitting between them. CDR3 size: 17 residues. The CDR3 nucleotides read TGTGCCAGCAGTTACCTTCACAGGGAAGGGACCCATTCACCCCTCCACTTT. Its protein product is CASSYLHREGTHSPLHF.

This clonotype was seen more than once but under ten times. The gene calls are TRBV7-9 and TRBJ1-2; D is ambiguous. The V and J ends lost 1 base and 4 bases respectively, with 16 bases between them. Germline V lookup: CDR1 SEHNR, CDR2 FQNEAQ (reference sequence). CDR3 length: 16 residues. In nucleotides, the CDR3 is TGTGCCAGCAGCTTAGTTGTCTGGTCCGCTGGCTATGGCTACACCTTC. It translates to CASSLVVWSAGYGYTF.

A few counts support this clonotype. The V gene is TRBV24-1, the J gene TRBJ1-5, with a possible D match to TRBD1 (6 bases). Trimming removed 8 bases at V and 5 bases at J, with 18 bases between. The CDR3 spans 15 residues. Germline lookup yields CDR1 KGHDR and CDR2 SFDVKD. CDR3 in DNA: TGTGCCACCAAACCCGTAGGGGGAAGGGATCAGCCCCAGCATTTT. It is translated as CATKPVGGRDQPQHF.

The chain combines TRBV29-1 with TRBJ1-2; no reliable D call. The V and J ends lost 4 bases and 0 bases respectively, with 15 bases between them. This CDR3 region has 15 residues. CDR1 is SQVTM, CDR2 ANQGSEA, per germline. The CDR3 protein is CSVVPLSESNYGYTF. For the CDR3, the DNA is TGCAGCGTTGTCCCCCTCTCTGAATCTAACTATGGCTACACCTTC.

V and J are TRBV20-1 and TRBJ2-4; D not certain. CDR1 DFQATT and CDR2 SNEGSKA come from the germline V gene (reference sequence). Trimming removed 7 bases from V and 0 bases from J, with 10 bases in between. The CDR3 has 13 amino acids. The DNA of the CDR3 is TGCAGTGGGATTGGCTTAGCCAAAAACATTCAGTACTTC. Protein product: CSGIGLAKNIQYF.

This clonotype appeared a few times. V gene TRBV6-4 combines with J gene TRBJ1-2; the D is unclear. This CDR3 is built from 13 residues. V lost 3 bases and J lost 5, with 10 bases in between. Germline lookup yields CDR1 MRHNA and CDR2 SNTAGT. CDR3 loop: CASSDHAGYGYTF. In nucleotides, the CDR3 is TGTGCCAGCAGTGATCACGCGGGATATGGCTACACCTTC.